The 32 T cell receptor beta chains reported below all come from one sample, sequenced in a study of Ad26.COV2.S vaccination and SARS-CoV-2 variants. Treatment indicated: 15 to 20 received Ad26.COV2.S at low or high dose, single or two shots; several received placebo; per-sample allocation not given. Sampling occurred on day 63 after the first vaccine or placebo injection. Profiled with immunoSEQ multiplex PCR; TCRdb holds only in-frame clones, not every one. The table has about 480,000 clones, around 85% seen once. Source: peripheral blood, taken in a trial of Ad26.COV2.S vaccine versus placebo. Every receptor here comes from a person between 18 and 65 years old who received the Ad26.COV2.S COVID-19 vaccine or a placebo.

V is TRBV9 and J is TRBJ2-1, with unresolved D. The CDR3 covers 15 residues. CDR1 and CDR2 from the germline V gene are SGDLS and YYNGEE. Trimming cost V 3 bases and J 0 bases, with 10 bases left between them. The CDR3 nucleotides are TGTGCCAGCAGCGAGACAAGCAGCTCCTACAATGAGCAGTTCTTC. Translating it yields CASSETSSSYNEQFF.

The genes are TRBV12-5 and TRBJ2-1, with D uncertain. The length of the CDR3 is 13 residues. Trimming shortened V by 1 base and J by 5 bases, and 6 bases separated the two germline ends. The germline CDR1 and CDR2 sequences are LGHNT and FRNRAP. This chain's CDR3 is CASGLGPHNEQFF. CDR3 DNA sequence: TGTGCTAGTGGTTTGGGGCCTCACAATGAGCAGTTCTTC.

The rearrangement uses TRBV4-2 and TRBJ1-6; 8 nucleotides match TRBD1. The CDR3 extends over 15 amino acids. The V segment lost 4 bases and the J segment 6 bases; nucleotides outside the gene matches: 5. Germline CDR1 and CDR2: LGHNA and YNFKEQ. The CDR3 sequence is CASSLGQGGNSPLHF. The DNA for the CDR3 is TGTGCCAGCAGCCTCGGACAGGGTGGTAATTCACCCCTCCACTTT.

V usage is TRBV6-1 and J usage is TRBJ2-4, with D tentatively TRBD1 (5 bases). Between the trimmed V and J ends, which lost 2 bases and 3 bases, there was a span of 8 bases. This CDR3 comprises 14 residues. Germline loops: CDR1 MNHNS, CDR2 SASEGT. The CDR3 here is CASSELDSKNIQYF. Here the CDR3 DNA reads TGTGCCAGCAGTGAATTAGACAGCAAAAACATTCAGTACTTC.

The rearrangement uses TRBV6-1 and TRBJ2-1, with 13 bases lining up with TRBD2. The CDR3 consists of 14 residues. Trimming cost V 3 bases and J 16 bases; bases outside gene matches: 9. Per germline, CDR1 MNHNS and CDR2 SASEGT. CDR3 amino acids: CASSEKATSGRFFF. CDR3 DNA: TGTGCCAGCAGTGAGAAGGCGACTAGCGGGAGGTTCTTCTTC.

The V and J genes are TRBV5-1 and TRBJ2-7, with TRBD2 matching 8 bases. After removal of 3 bases from V and 7 bases from J, the junction contained 9 bases not matched to a gene. Per the germline V gene, CDR1 is SGHRS and CDR2 is YFSETQ. The CDR3 covers 14 residues. CDR3 DNA: TGCGCCAGCAGCTCTTCTAGCGGGCTCCGAGAGCAGTACTTC. Translation: CASSSSSGLREQYF.

This clone has a single count. The chain couples TRBV30 to TRBJ1-3; no reliable D call. The CDR3 extends over 16 amino acids. Germline CDR1 GTSNPN, CDR2 SVGIG (reference sequence). V dropped 1 base and J dropped 4 bases, with 17 bases sitting between them. The CDR3 here is CAWSAGGVGPGNTIYF. The CDR3 DNA reads TGTGCCTGGAGTGCGGGCGGTGTTGGCCCAGGAAACACCATATATTTT.

The chain couples TRBV7-9 to TRBJ2-1, with D possibly being TRBD1 (5 bases). The V and J ends lost 0 bases and 1 base respectively, with 13 bases between them. The CDR3 consists of 17 residues. The germline CDR1 and CDR2 sequences are SEHNR and FQNEAQ (reference sequence). CDR3 protein: CASSLARGHRSYNEQFF. The CDR3 DNA reads as TGTGCCAGCAGCTTAGCACGTGGGCACAGGTCCTACAATGAGCAGTTCTTC.

The gene calls are TRBV11-3 and TRBJ2-2; the D gene is possibly TRBD1 (7 bases). Trimming took 5 bases from V and 4 from J, leaving 20 bases between them. In germline, CDR1 is SGHNT, CDR2 YENEEA. This CDR3 has 17 amino acids. The CDR3 sequence is CASSPFGGGDSTGELFF. In DNA form, the CDR3 reads TGTGCCAGCAGCCCCTTCGGAGGGGGCGATAGCACCGGGGAGCTGTTTTTT. Based on the CDR3 plus reference TRBV11-3 and TRBJ2-2, the full variable domain is EAGVVQSPRYKIIEKKQPVAFWCNPISGHNTLYWYLQNLGQGPELLIRYENEEAVDDSQLPKDRFSAERLKGVDSTLKIQPAELGDSAVYLCASSPFGGGDSTGELFFGEGSRLTVL.

This clone was recorded once. The genes are TRBV27 and TRBJ2-6, with TRBD1 identical over 10 bases. CDR1 is MNHEY and CDR2 is SMNVEV in the germline V gene (reference sequence). There are 18 residues in the CDR3. The V and J ends lost 2 bases and 2 bases, in that order; junction bases with no gene match: 6. CDR3 in amino acids: CASSLEDRGIPGANVLTF. The DNA of the CDR3 is TGTGCCAGCAGTTTAGAGGACAGGGGGATTCCTGGGGCCAACGTCCTGACTTTC.

The CDR3 DNA reads TGTGCCAGTAGTATAGAGGGCGGGAGGGCCCCCGAGCAGTTCTTC. Translating gives CASSIEGGRAPEQFF. The rearrangement uses TRBV19 and TRBJ2-1; 9 bases align to TRBD2. The germline V gene has CDR1 LNHDA and CDR2 SQIVND (reference sequence). This CDR3 has 15 residues. Germline trimming cut 0 bases from V and 10 bases from J; bases unmatched to any gene: 7.

J is TRBJ2-1 and V is TRBV5-5; D gene ambiguous. V was clipped by 0 bases and J by 4 bases, with 5 bases between them. The CDR3 spans 13 residues. Germline V gene data show CDR1 as SGHKS and CDR2 as YYEKEE (reference sequence). As DNA, the CDR3 is TGTGCCAGCAGCTTGGACGGTTACAATGAGCAGTTCTTC. It is translated as CASSLDGYNEQFF.

This clone was counted once. The genes are TRBV7-8 and TRBJ1-6, with D tentatively TRBD1 (5 bases). The CDR3 has 15 amino acids. Germline loops: CDR1 SGHVS, CDR2 FQNEAQ. Trimming shortened V by 4 bases and J by 10 bases, and 17 bases separated the two germline ends. Here the CDR3 reads CASSSFTGWDSPLHF. In nucleotides, the CDR3 is TGTGCCAGCAGCTCATTCACAGGTTGGGACTCACCCCTCCACTTT. The entire variable domain, with the rest obtained from reference TRBV7-8 and TRBJ1-6, is as follows: GAGVSQSPRYKVAKRGQDVALRCDPISGHVSLFWYQQALGQGPEFLTYFQNEAQLDKSGLPSDRFFAERPEGSVSTLKIQRTQQEDSAVYLCASSSFTGWDSPLHFGNGTRLTVT.

Concerning this clone itself: Different DNA sequences within this sample yield the same CDR3. V and J are TRBV30 and TRBJ2-5; the D call may be TRBD1 or TRBD2 (5 bases each). This CDR3 has 10 amino acids. CDR1 is GTSNPN and CDR2 is SVGIG in the germline V gene (reference sequence). Trimming cost V 5 bases and J 5 bases, with 6 bases left between them. For the CDR3, the DNA is TGTGCCTGGGGGGGTGAGACCCAGTACTTC. This gives the protein CAWGGETQYF.

J is TRBJ2-4 and V is TRBV2; 7 bases line up with TRBD1. This CDR3 has 14 amino acids. Trimming removed 1 base from V and 8 bases from J; junction bases left unmatched: 5. The germline V gene encodes CDR1 SNHLY and CDR2 FYNNEI. CDR3 loop: CASSEGQGLDIQYF. The CDR3, as DNA: TGTGCCAGCAGTGAAGGACAGGGTTTGGACATTCAGTACTTC.

This chain uses TRBV6-2 or TRBV6-3 with TRBJ2-3, with 8 bases that match TRBD1. The CDR3 length is 17 residues. CDR1 is MNHEY, CDR2 SVGEGT, per germline. Trimming at V came to 5 bases and at J to 4 bases, leaving 14 bases not matched to a gene. The CDR3 DNA reads as TGTGCCAGCAGTCACCGACAGGGGACCACACACGCAGATACGCAGTATTTT. The encoded protein is CASSHRQGTTHADTQYF.

The V gene is TRBV28, the J gene TRBJ1-6, with 7 bases lining up with TRBD1. The CDR3 has 13 residues. Germline trimming cut 11 bases from V and 0 bases from J; bases unmatched to any gene: 1. Per the germline V gene, CDR1 is MDHEN and CDR2 is SYDVKM. This chain's CDR3 is CAYRGSYNSPLHF. Here the CDR3 DNA reads TGTGCCTACAGGGGCTCCTATAATTCACCCCTCCACTTT.

A single count supports this clone. The chain uses TRBV6-6 and TRBJ2-1; D not resolved. CDR1 is MNHNY and CDR2 is SVGAGI in the germline V gene (reference sequence). Trimming removed 4 bases at V and 1 base at J, with 8 bases between. This CDR3 comprises 14 residues. For the CDR3, the DNA is TGTGCCAGCAGTTTGGGGTTGTCCTACAATGAGCAGTTCTTC. This translates into CASSLGLSYNEQFF.

This clone was counted a single time. The chain combines TRBV7-9 with TRBJ1-1, with D possibly matching TRBD1 (5 bases). Germline V gene lookup returns CDR1 SEHNR and CDR2 FQNEAQ (reference sequence). V lost 8 bases and J 3 bases, leaving 28 bases between the germline ends. This CDR3 comprises 18 residues. CDR3 loop: CASYYRARGSGKDTEAFF. In DNA form, the CDR3 reads TGTGCCAGCTACTATAGGGCACGTGGCTCAGGGAAGGACACTGAAGCTTTCTTT.

This clone occurred a few times. The chain recombines TRBV6-6 with TRBJ2-2, with 13 bases identical to TRBD2. The CDR3 consists of 16 residues. CDR1 is MNHNY, CDR2 SVGAGI, per germline (reference sequence). V lost 7 bases and J lost 0; bases outside the gene matches: 2. The CDR3 loop reads CASTGTSGANTGELFF. CDR3 nucleotides: TGTGCCAGCACCGGGACTAGCGGGGCGAACACCGGGGAGCTGTTTTTT.

V gene TRBV4-1 combines with J gene TRBJ2-1; 10 nucleotides match TRBD2. The junction had 16 bases not matched to a gene; V was cut back by 4 bases and J by 7 bases. The germline V gene encodes CDR1 MGHRA and CDR2 YSYEKL. The CDR3 is made up of 18 amino acids. The CDR3 DNA reads as TGCGCCAGCAGCCCCCGTGCGAGCGGGAGGGCGATAGCAAATGAGCAGTTCTTC. Its protein product is CASSPRASGRAIANEQFF.

This clone was recorded once. V gene TRBV27 combines with J gene TRBJ2-7, with 7 bases fitting TRBD2. There are 14 residues in the CDR3. V lost 6 bases to trimming and J lost 5 bases; unmatched junction nucleotides: 10. In germline, CDR1 is MNHEY, CDR2 SMNVEV (reference sequence). The CDR3 region has the DNA TGTGCCAGCAGGCGGAGTGCGGGAGCGAACGAGCAGTACTTC. Translated, it gives CASRRSAGANEQYF.

This clone has just a few counts. The DNA of the CDR3 is TGTGCCAGTAGTAAGAGCCCGAGCTCCTACGAGCAGTACTTC. Amino acid sequence: CASSKSPSSYEQYF. The rearrangement joins TRBV19 to TRBJ2-7; D is uncertain. Per the germline V gene, CDR1 is LNHDA and CDR2 is SQIVND (reference sequence). V gave up 4 bases and J gave up 0 bases, with 10 bases separating them. The CDR3 sequence is 14 residues long. The whole variable domain, filled in from reference TRBV19 and TRBJ2-7, reads DGGITQSPKYLFRKEGQNVTLSCEQNLNHDAMYWYRQDPGQGLRLIYYSQIVNDFQKGDIAEGYSVSREKKESFPLTVTSAQKNPTAFYLCASSKSPSSYEQYFGPGTRLTVT.

The rearrangement links TRBV28 to TRBJ2-3, with 12 bases that match TRBD1. Germline values: CDR1 MDHEN, CDR2 SYDVKM. V shed 5 bases, J shed 5 bases, and the junction held 14 bases outside the gene matches. The length of the CDR3 is 18 residues. CDR3 nucleotide sequence: TGTGCCAGCAGTCTCCTTACGGGACAGGGGGCTCAGATAGATACGCAGTATTTT. Its protein is CASSLLTGQGAQIDTQYF.

This clone appeared once. The V call is TRBV15, the J call TRBJ2-7; D unclear. The CDR3 contains 13 residues. Trimming took 0 bases from V and 1 from J, leaving 4 bases between them. Germline CDR1 reads LNHNV; CDR2 reads YYDKDF (reference sequence). DNA of the CDR3: TGTGCCACCAGCAGAGAGGGTTCCTACGAGCAGTACTTC. It yields the protein CATSREGSYEQYF.

V is TRBV11-3 and J is TRBJ1-1; D is unclear. The CDR3 is made up of 13 amino acids. CDR1 and CDR2 from the germline V gene are SGHNT and YENEEA. Between the trimmed V and J ends, which lost 1 base and 4 bases, there was a span of 7 bases. CDR3 residues: CASSLAMGTEAFF. In nucleotides, the CDR3 is TGTGCCAGCAGCTTAGCTATGGGCACTGAAGCTTTCTTT. The full variable domain, rest sourced from reference TRBV11-3 and TRBJ1-1, is EAGVVQSPRYKIIEKKQPVAFWCNPISGHNTLYWYLQNLGQGPELLIRYENEEAVDDSQLPKDRFSAERLKGVDSTLKIQPAELGDSAVYLCASSLAMGTEAFFGQGTRLTVV.

The chain couples TRBV5-4 to TRBJ2-7, with TRBD1 matching 10 bases. After removal of 2 bases from V and 1 base from J, the junction contained 3 bases not matched to a gene. Germline V gives CDR1 SGHNT, CDR2 YYREEE (reference sequence). The CDR3 is made up of 15 amino acids. The CDR3, as DNA: TGTGCCAGCAGCTTCCCGGGACAGGGGTCCTACGAGCAGTACTTC. It specifies CASSFPGQGSYEQYF.

This clone has just one count. The CDR3 reads CATNTGFEKLFF. The CDR3 nucleotides are TGTGCCACCAACACAGGGTTTGAAAAACTGTTTTTT. This rearrangement joins TRBV7-9 to TRBJ1-4, with D maybe TRBD1 (6 bases). The V end lost 10 bases, the J end lost 7 bases, and 13 bases lay between the germline ends. The CDR3 extends over 12 amino acids. Germline-derived CDR1 and CDR2 are SEHNR and FQNEAQ (reference sequence).

This chain joins TRBV28 and TRBJ2-2; TRBD1 agrees at 8 bases. V trimming: 8 bases; J trimming: 4 bases; junction bases outside the gene matches: 3. CDR3 length: 13 amino acids. Germline-derived CDR1 and CDR2 are MDHEN and SYDVKM. The CDR3 here is CASWTGFTGELFF. The CDR3 nucleotides read TGTGCCAGCTGGACAGGGTTCACCGGGGAGCTGTTTTTT.

V is TRBV28 and J is TRBJ1-2; D remains unclear. The germline V and J ends were trimmed by 1 base and 4 bases, with 10 bases remaining between them. The V gene's germline CDR1 is MDHEN and CDR2 SYDVKM. The CDR3 is made up of 14 amino acids. The CDR3, as DNA: TGTGCCAGCAGTTTATTTTCGGAGGTCTATGGCTACACCTTC. Translated: CASSLFSEVYGYTF.

CDR3 sequence reads: CAWSVRGQALITNYGYTF. The CDR3 coding sequence is TGTGCCTGGAGTGTACGGGGACAGGCCCTCATCACTAACTATGGCTACACCTTC. The chain uses TRBV30 and TRBJ1-2; 8 positions agree with TRBD1. The CDR3 is 18 residues long. With V trimmed by 0 bases and J by 0 bases, 12 bases remained unmatched. CDR1 GTSNPN and CDR2 SVGIG come from the germline V gene (reference sequence). Based on the CDR3 plus reference TRBV30 and TRBJ1-2, the full variable domain is SQTIHQWPATLVQPVGSPLSLECTVEGTSNPNLYWYRQAAGRGLQLLFYSVGIGQISSEVPQNLSASRPQDRQFILSSKKLLLSDSGFYLCAWSVRGQALITNYGYTFGSGTRLTVV.

J is TRBJ2-7 and V is TRBV9, with 7 nucleotides matching TRBD2. V lost 0 bases, J lost 2 bases, and 5 bases stayed unmatched. Per germline, CDR1 SGDLS and CDR2 YYNGEE. This CDR3 has 15 residues. CDR3 region: CASSVGLAEPYEQYF. DNA of the CDR3: TGTGCCAGCAGCGTAGGGCTAGCGGAGCCCTACGAGCAGTACTTC.